Detailed here is one TCR beta chain. Treatment meaning: some 20 received Ad26.COV2.S at low or high dose, single or two shots; about five received placebo; per-sample allocation not given. Collection of the samples took place on day 63 after the first injection of vaccine or placebo. Profiling relied on immunoSEQ multiplex PCR, and the TCRdb table lists in-frame clones only, not all of them. Of some 300,000 clones in the sample, approximately 86% were seen once. The sample is drawn from a study of Ad26.COV2.S vaccination and SARS-CoV-2 variants. The junction had 8 bases not matched to a gene; V was cut back by 0 bases and J by 9 bases. The CDR3 has 15 amino acids. The germline CDR1 and CDR2 sequences are LGHNA and YSLEER.

The gene calls are TRBV4-3 and TRBJ2-1; TRBD2 matches 7 bases. The sequenced sample was peripheral blood, obtained in a trial of Ad26.COV2.S vaccine versus placebo. The sequence came from a person between 18 and 65 years old who received the Ad26.COV2.S COVID-19 vaccine or a placebo. CDR3 sequence (DNA): TGCGCCAGCAGCCAAGATGCGCGGGGGAAAGGTGAGCAGTTCTTC. This encodes CASSQDARGKGEQFF.